A selection of T cell receptor beta chains follows, all from one sample in a study of identical twins. TCRdb analysed the 5' RACE reads with MiXCR anew, one entry per CDR3 protein. The sample yields over 600,000 distinct CDR3 sequences, around 20% seen once. These data were also filed under a second study, of T cells expressing NK-cell markers.

The sample taken for sequencing was PBMCs. These receptors all stem from a woman under 30 in good health. The CDR3 runs from the conserved cysteine through the conserved F or W. The D gene is left open where the match is weak. Clone size is given for some rows only: seen once, a few or many times, or a class if the clone is expanded.

size: few
V: TRBV5-1
J: TRBJ2-5
D: -
DNA: TGCGCCAGCAGCTTTTCCCCCCTAGGCGGGCGGCCCCAAGAGACCCAGTACTTC
CDR3: CASSFSPLGGRPQETQYF

size: few
V: TRBV4-3
J: TRBJ2-1
D: -
DNA: TGCGCCAGCAGCCAAGTAAGGGGACTCGAGCAGTTCTTC
CDR3: CASSQVRGLEQFF

size: -
V: TRBV5-1
J: TRBJ2-3
D: -
DNA: TGCGCCAGCAGGGAGGAAGGGGGAACAGATACGCAGTATTTT
CDR3: CASREEGGTDTQYF

size: many
V: TRBV7-9
J: TRBJ1-2
D: TRBD1
DNA: TGTGCCAGCAGCTCCCAAGGGACAGGGGTTGGCTACACCTTC
CDR3: CASSSQGTGVGYTF

size: many
V: TRBV20-1
J: TRBJ1-5
D: -
DNA: TGCAGTGCTAGAGATGGAGGTCAGCCCCAGCATTTT
CDR3: CSARDGGQPQHF

size: many
V: TRBV14
J: TRBJ2-7
D: -
DNA: TGTGCCTACACCGAGCAGTACTTC
CDR3: CAYTEQYF

size: -
V: TRBV15
J: TRBJ2-7
D: TRBD1
DNA: TGTGCCACCAGCGGACAGGGAGACGAGCAGTACTTC
CDR3: CATSGQGDEQYF

size: -
V: TRBV24-1
J: TRBJ2-1
D: -
DNA: TGTGCCACCAGGGGGAGGAACAATGAGCAGTTCTTC
CDR3: CATRGRNNEQFF

size: -
V: TRBV5-1
J: TRBJ1-6
D: -
DNA: TGCGCCAGCAGCTTGGGGACAGCTGATAATTCACCCCTCCACTTT
CDR3: CASSLGTADNSPLHF

size: few
V: TRBV6-1
J: TRBJ2-7
D: -
DNA: TGTGCCAGCAGCCCCCTAGCTTTCGGGGCCTACGAGCAGTACTTC
CDR3: CASSPLAFGAYEQYF

size: -
V: TRBV10-1
J: TRBJ2-7
D: -
DNA: TGCGCCAGCAGTGAGGTAGCGTCGGGTGAGCAGTACTTC
CDR3: CASSEVASGEQYF

size: -
V: TRBV20-1
J: TRBJ2-5
D: -
DNA: TGCAGTGCTAGGCCCCTAGGACGGGGCCAAGAGACCCAGTACTTC
CDR3: CSARPLGRGQETQYF

size: many
V: TRBV24-1
J: TRBJ2-7
D: -
DNA: TGTGCCACCAGTTATCGGGACGAGCAGTACTTC
CDR3: CATSYRDEQYF

size: many
V: TRBV18
J: TRBJ2-3
D: TRBD2
DNA: TGTGCCAGCTCACCACCGACCGGGAGGGCCGGGGATACGCAGTATTTT
CDR3: CASSPPTGRAGDTQYF

size: -
V: TRBV12-3/TRBV12-4
J: TRBJ2-2
D: TRBD2
DNA: TGTGCCAGCAGTTTTCGGGAGGGCGCCGGGGAGCTGTTTTTT
CDR3: CASSFREGAGELFF

size: -
V: TRBV29-1
J: TRBJ1-2
D: -
DNA: TGCAGCGCCGACCCAGGTGACTATGGCTACACCTTC
CDR3: CSADPGDYGYTF

size: -
V: TRBV19
J: TRBJ1-5
D: -
DNA: TGTGCCAGTCAACCCTACAGTGGCCCAAGGCCCCAGCATTTT
CDR3: CASQPYSGPRPQHF

size: -
V: TRBV10-3
J: TRBJ2-7
D: -
DNA: TGTGCCATCAGTGGTACAGATGTGGGGGCCTACGAGCAGTACTTC
CDR3: CAISGTDVGAYEQYF

size: -
V: TRBV19
J: TRBJ1-2
D: TRBD1
DNA: TGTGCCAGTAGTATTGAGACAGGGAATGGCTACACCTTC
CDR3: CASSIETGNGYTF

size: few
V: TRBV10-3
J: TRBJ1-6
D: -
DNA: TGTGCCATCAGTCAGGGAGATTCACCCCTCCACTTT
CDR3: CAISQGDSPLHF